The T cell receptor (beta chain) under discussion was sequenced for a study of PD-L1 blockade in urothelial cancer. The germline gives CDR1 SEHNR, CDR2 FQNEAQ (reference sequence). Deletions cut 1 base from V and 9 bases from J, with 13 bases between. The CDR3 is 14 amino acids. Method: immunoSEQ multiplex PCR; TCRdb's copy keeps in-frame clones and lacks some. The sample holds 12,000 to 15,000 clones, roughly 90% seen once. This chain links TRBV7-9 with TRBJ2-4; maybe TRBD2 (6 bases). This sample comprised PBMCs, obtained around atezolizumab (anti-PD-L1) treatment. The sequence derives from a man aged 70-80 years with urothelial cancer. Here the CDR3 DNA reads TGTGCCAGCAGCTTAGTGGCGGACGGGGGCATTCAGTACTTC. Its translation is CASSLVADGGIQYF. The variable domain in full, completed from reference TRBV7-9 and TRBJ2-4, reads DTGVSQNPRHKITKRGQNVTFRCDPISEHNRLYWYRQTLGQGPEFLTYFQNEAQLEKSRLLSDRFSAERPKGSFSTLEIQRTEQGDSAMYLCASSLVADGGIQYFGAGTRLSVL.